The clone carrying this T cell receptor (beta chain) was picked up a small number of times. What it recognizes is unknown. This sample was included in a study of naive and memory T cell subsets. Study results and caveats: Naive repertoires, especially CD8, held a few larger clonotypes, possibly memory cells re-expressing CD45RA.

The CDR3 is made up of 14 amino acids. CDR1 is SEHNR and CDR2 is FQNEAQ in the germline V gene (reference sequence). V was pared by 1 base and J by 6 bases, with 12 bases between. An equimolar mix of two oligonucleotides served as the beta constant-region primer for TRBC1 and TRBC2. Nested alpha and beta constant-region primers with the SP2 primer drove four PCR rounds on ligated cDNA. Ligation attached a single-stranded oligonucleotide with a 12-nucleotide UMI and the SP2 primer to the cDNA 3' end. Using its own MiXCR run on the UMI-ligation and nested PCR reads, TCRdb lists one record per CDR3 protein. The table has roughly 100,000 distinct CDR3 sequences, approximately 14% seen once.

The clonotype was recovered from a human donor in good health. This chain joins TRBV7-9 and TRBJ1-2; D uncertain. Sequenced: naive CD8+ T cells from blood. The CDR3 DNA reads as TGTGCCAGCAGCTTAGGTGGCGGACTCCATGGCTACACCTTC. Its protein product is CASSLGGGLHGYTF.